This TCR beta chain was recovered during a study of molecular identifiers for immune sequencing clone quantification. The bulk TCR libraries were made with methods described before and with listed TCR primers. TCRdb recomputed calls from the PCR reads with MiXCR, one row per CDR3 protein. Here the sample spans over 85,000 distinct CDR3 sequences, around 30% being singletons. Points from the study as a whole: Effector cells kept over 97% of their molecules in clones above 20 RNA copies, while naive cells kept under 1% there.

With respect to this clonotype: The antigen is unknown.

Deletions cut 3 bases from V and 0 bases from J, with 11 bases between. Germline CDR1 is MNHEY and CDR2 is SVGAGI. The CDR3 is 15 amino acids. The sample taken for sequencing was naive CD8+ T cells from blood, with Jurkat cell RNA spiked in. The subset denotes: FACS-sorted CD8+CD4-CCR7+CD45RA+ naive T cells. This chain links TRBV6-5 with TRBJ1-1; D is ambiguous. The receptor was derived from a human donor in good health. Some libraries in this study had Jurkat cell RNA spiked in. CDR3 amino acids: CASSYTASMNTEAFF. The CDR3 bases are TGTGCCAGCAGTTATACAGCTTCGATGAACACTGAAGCTTTCTTT.